This TCR beta chain was profiled in a study of spatial heterogeneity in lung cancer. Across the study: Compared with alpha-chain sequences, beta-chain sequences were consistently detected in greater numbers. The study, taken as a whole, reports: There were more appearances of ubiquitous expanded tumor TCRs in blood at resection than at follow-up.

TCRdb reprocessed the 5' RACE reads with MiXCR, giving one entry per CDR3 protein. The sample records 50,000 to 65,000 distinct CDR3 sequences, about 8% being singletons. CDR1 SEHNR and CDR2 FQNEAQ come from the germline V gene (reference sequence). The CDR3 is 16 residues long. The J segment lost 6 bases and the V segment lost 4 bases, leaving 9 bases of the junction unmatched. The time point was: sample taken at primary tumor resection. TCRs were sequenced from unsorted whole RNA of tumor, nontumor lung or PBMC. Donation came from 70 or so patients with untreated early-stage non-small cell lung cancer. For this clonotype: The antigen remains unidentified.

The input for sequencing was PBMCs, taken at surgery. The TCR originated in a female donor with early-stage non-small cell lung cancer. V and J are TRBV7-9 and TRBJ2-1, with 10 bases lining up with TRBD2. CDR3 protein: CASSSLYTSGVNEQFF. The CDR3 DNA reads as TGTGCCAGCAGCTCTTTATACACTAGCGGGGTCAATGAGCAGTTCTTC.